The clone carrying this TCR beta chain was counted only a few times. Its antigen is unidentified. Scientists amplified the TCR beta CDR3 regions from RNA transcripts. After a first-round RT-PCR with HTBI primers, a second-round multiplex PCR was run. TCRdb independently ran MiXCR on the multiplex PCR reads; one entry per CDR3 protein. Found here are 200,000 to 300,000 distinct CDR3 sequences, 45% of them singletons; the top ten hold around half. Moderate-to-severe activity, CAS at least 3, NOSPECS at least 4 and duration under 3 months characterized donors with ophthalmopathy. Fresh peripheral blood, around 10 ml, was the PBMC source. This sample is part of a study of Graves' ophthalmopathy and Graves' hyperthyroidism. Whole-study findings and limits: A classifier, a 13-signature model, separated ophthalmopathy from stable hyperthyroidism with around 88% sensitivity and less than 83% specificity. Blood also carried most expanded thyroid clonotypes exceeding 0.001 frequency.

The ends lost 5 bases at V and 5 bases at J; junction bases unmatched: 5. This CDR3 contains 14 residues. The origin of this receptor is an adult man with Graves' ophthalmopathy. The rearrangement uses TRBV12-3 or TRBV12-4 and TRBJ1-4, with 7 bases that match TRBD1. The sample taken for sequencing was peripheral blood. CDR3: CASSDRETNEKLFF. The CDR3 nucleotides are TGTGCCAGCAGTGACAGGGAAACAAATGAAAAACTGTTTTTT.